The 27 T cell receptor beta chains given below trace back to one sample, sequenced in a study of cytomegalovirus exposure and HLA in healthy donors (dated by TCRdb to about 2017). The library relied on the immunoSEQ multiplex PCR assay. TCRdb retrieved this table from immuneACCESS and kept in-frame rearrangements only. Not all clones are present; in checked studies, unresolved V genes account for under half, and no reason is known for the remainder. The sample table shows about 340,000 clones, and 70% to 90% are seen once. The biggest ten clones account for around 0.84% of the sample. Specimen: PBMCs. The origin of the receptors is a woman aged 18-29 years in good health and CMV-seronegative.

The V call is TRBV2, the J call TRBJ2-7; 11 nucleotides align to TRBD2. This CDR3 comprises 15 residues. CDR1 is SNHLY, CDR2 FYNNEI, per germline. With 6 bases clipped from V and 3 bases from J, the junction kept 7 bases outside the gene matches. CDR3 DNA sequence: TGTGCCAGCAGAGCCCGACTAGCGGGGATCTACGAGCAGTACTTC. Encoded protein: CASRARLAGIYEQYF.

This clone was counted a single time. The CDR3 region is CASSRQVGVSNEQFF. CDR3 in DNA: TGCGCCAGCAGCCGTCAGGTCGGGGTTTCCAATGAGCAGTTCTTC. The gene calls are TRBV5-1 and TRBJ2-1; a weak D match, TRBD2 (5 bases). In germline, CDR1 is SGHRS, CDR2 YFSETQ. V shed 4 bases and J shed 6 bases, with 17 bases lying between them. The CDR3 loop spans 15 amino acids.

The genes are TRBV7-2 and TRBJ2-1; the match to TRBD2 covers 7 bases. The CDR3 contains 16 residues. Trimming cost V 3 bases and J 9 bases; bases outside gene matches: 14. The germline CDR1 and CDR2 sequences are SGHTA and FQGNSA. This CDR3 reads CASSFPRSGVSGEQFF. CDR3 coding DNA: TGTGCCAGCAGCTTCCCCCGGAGCGGGGTTTCCGGTGAGCAGTTCTTC.

The V call is TRBV9, the J call TRBJ2-3; D gene ambiguous. The CDR3 consists of 14 residues. Trimming removed 3 bases from V and 2 bases from J, with 10 bases in between. Germline V gene lookup returns CDR1 SGDLS and CDR2 YYNGEE. The CDR3 sequence is CASSARSPTDTQYF. The CDR3 DNA is TGTGCCAGCAGCGCTCGGTCCCCCACAGATACGCAGTATTTT.

V gene TRBV27 combines with J gene TRBJ2-7, with 11 bases fitting TRBD2. The germline V gene has CDR1 MNHEY and CDR2 SMNVEV (reference sequence). Losses at the gene ends were 6 bases for V and 3 bases for J; bases not matched to a gene: 7. This CDR3 is 15 amino acids long. The DNA for the CDR3 is TGTGCCAGCAGAGTAACTAGCGGGAGCATCTACGAGCAGTACTTC. The encoded protein is CASRVTSGSIYEQYF.

V is TRBV18 and J is TRBJ1-1, with unresolved D. V lost 2 bases, J lost 2 bases, and 9 bases lay in between. The CDR3 extends over 14 amino acids. The germline CDR1 and CDR2 sequences are KGHSH and LQKENI. CDR3: CASSPGRENTEAFF. The CDR3 DNA is TGTGCCAGCTCACCAGGACGGGAAAACACTGAAGCTTTCTTT. Full variable domain (remainder filled in from reference TRBV18 and TRBJ1-1): NAGVMQNPRHLVRRRGQEARLRCSPMKGHSHVYWYRQLPEEGLKFMVYLQKENIIDESGMPKERFSAEFPKEGPSILRIQQVVRGDSAAYFCASSPGRENTEAFFGQGTRLTVV.

This chain connects TRBV29-1 to TRBJ1-1; possible D gene TRBD1, 5 bases. Trimming removed 3 bases from V and 0 bases from J, with 8 bases in between. The CDR3 has 13 residues. Looked up from germline, CDR1 is SQVTM and CDR2 is ANQGSEA. Here the CDR3 reads CSVEGRVNTEAFF. The DNA of the CDR3 is TGCAGCGTTGAGGGCAGGGTGAACACTGAAGCTTTCTTT.

This clone was detected once. The chain couples TRBV27 to TRBJ2-5, with 12 bases fitting TRBD2. The CDR3 runs 17 residues. Germline CDR1 and CDR2: MNHEY and SMNVEV (reference sequence). V lost 5 bases to trimming and J lost 5 bases; unmatched junction nucleotides: 12. The CDR3 sequence: CASSPLGLAGGKETQYF. For the CDR3, the DNA is TGTGCCAGCAGTCCCCTAGGGCTAGCGGGAGGGAAGGAGACCCAGTACTTC.

The chain carries TRBV5-8 and TRBJ2-7; maybe TRBD2 (6 bases). V shed 0 bases and J shed 5 bases, with 15 bases lying between them. Per germline, CDR1 SGHTS and CDR2 YDEGEE. CDR3 length: 15 residues. The CDR3 DNA reads as TGTGCCAGCAGCTTGGGCGGGGCCGTACCCCACGAGCAGTACTTC. It codes for CASSLGGAVPHEQYF.

This chain links TRBV27 with TRBJ2-3, with D perhaps matching TRBD1 (6 bases). V lost 8 bases to trimming and J lost 3 bases, with 15 bases between them. The CDR3 is made up of 14 amino acids. The germline CDR1 and CDR2 sequences are MNHEY and SMNVEV (reference sequence). CDR3 sequence reads: CASSGHLGTDTQYF. In DNA form, the CDR3 reads TGTGCCAGCTCGGGACATCTAGGAACAGATACGCAGTATTTT.

The chain couples TRBV14 to TRBJ2-7; D possibly corresponds to TRBD2 (6 bases). The V gene lost 5 bases and the J gene lost 2 bases, with 28 bases spanning the gap. Germline loops: CDR1 SGHDN, CDR2 FVKESK. This CDR3 region has 19 residues. Here the CDR3 DNA reads TGTGCCAGCAGCGCCCACTGGGGGTGGCCTCCTGGCGGGACCTACGAGCAGTACTTC. Residues: CASSAHWGWPPGGTYEQYF.

The rearrangement links TRBV6-1 to TRBJ2-5; perhaps TRBD1 as D (5 bases). This CDR3 has 13 amino acids. The V gene's germline CDR1 is MNHNS and CDR2 SASEGT. The V and J ends lost 2 bases and 6 bases respectively, with 10 bases between them. CDR3 amino acids: CASSEHQGKTQYF. CDR3 DNA sequence: TGTGCCAGCAGTGAACATCAGGGAAAGACCCAGTACTTC.

This rearrangement joins TRBV5-1 to TRBJ1-1; the match to TRBD1 covers 9 bases. Trimming cost V 4 bases and J 11 bases; bases outside gene matches: 9. The CDR3 sequence is 13 residues long. The V gene's germline CDR1 is SGHRS and CDR2 YFSETQ. CDR3 nucleotides: TGCGCCAGCAGCCCCTCGGACAGGGGAGGCGCTTTCTTT. This codes for CASSPSDRGGAFF. Full variable domain (outside the CDR3, taken from reference TRBV5-1 and TRBJ1-1): KAGVTQTPRYLIKTRGQQVTLSCSPISGHRSVSWYQQTPGQGLQFLFEYFSETQRNKGNFPGRFSGRQFSNSRSEMNVSTLELGDSALYLCASSPSDRGGAFFGQGTRLTVV.

The chain links TRBV5-1 to TRBJ1-2; tentative D call: TRBD1 (6 bases). The CDR3 consists of 15 residues. Germline lookup yields CDR1 SGHRS and CDR2 YFSETQ. V was cut by 4 bases and J by 8 bases, with 21 bases left in between. CDR3 sequence reads: CASSTWTDQTRGYTF. The CDR3 bases are TGCGCCAGCAGCACCTGGACAGACCAAACTCGAGGCTACACCTTC.

This clone was found once. CDR3 loop: CASSVETQYF. In nucleotides, the CDR3 is TGTGCCAGCAGCGTAGAGACCCAGTACTTC. This chain links TRBV2 with TRBJ2-5; no definite D call. This CDR3 spans 10 amino acids. Trimming left V 6 bases short and J 4 bases short, with 3 bases between. The V gene's germline CDR1 is SNHLY and CDR2 FYNNEI.

The V and J genes are TRBV21-1 and TRBJ1-2. TRBV21-1 is marked as a pseudogene. The CDR3 loop spans 14 amino acids. CDR3 DNA sequence: TGTGCCAGCAGCCTGCCTCGGTTCGGGGATGGCTACACCTTC. This gives the protein CASSLPRFGDGYTF.

This chain connects TRBV12-5 to TRBJ2-1, with 8 positions matching TRBD2. Germline V gene sequence: CDR1 LGHNT, CDR2 FRNRAP. With V trimmed by 7 bases and J by 3 bases, 5 bases remained unmatched. The CDR3 covers 14 residues. In nucleotides, the CDR3 is TGTGCTAGTGCTGTACTAGCGGACTACAATGAGCAGTTCTTC. Translating gives CASAVLADYNEQFF.

This clone has only a few counts. The genes are TRBV6-1 and TRBJ2-7, with 9 nucleotides matching TRBD1. Per the germline V gene, CDR1 is MNHNS and CDR2 is SASEGT. The CDR3 extends over 15 amino acids. Trimming cost V 7 bases and J 3 bases; bases outside gene matches: 10. The CDR3 nucleotides are TGTGCCAGCACCCCCGGGATGGACAGGGGCTACGAGCAGTACTTC. It specifies CASTPGMDRGYEQYF.

The rearrangement uses TRBV19 and TRBJ2-3; tentative D call: TRBD2 (6 bases). Trimming stripped 5 bases from V and 0 bases from J, with 15 bases between. The CDR3 extends over 16 amino acids. Germline-derived CDR1 and CDR2 are LNHDA and SQIVND (reference sequence). The CDR3 DNA follows: TGTGCCAGTAGTCCCCGAAGAGGGACTAGCACAGATACGCAGTATTTT. Translating gives CASSPRRGTSTDTQYF.

The rearrangement links TRBV6-5 to TRBJ1-5, with D hard to call. The CDR3 has 12 residues. Germline lookup yields CDR1 MNHEY and CDR2 SVGAGI. V lost 8 bases and J lost 1, with 6 bases in between. DNA of the CDR3: TGTGCCAGCCGGGGAAGCAATCAGCCCCAGCATTTT. Protein product: CASRGSNQPQHF.

This clone appeared a single time. This chain connects TRBV7-2 to TRBJ1-2; 8 positions match TRBD1. This CDR3 has 15 residues. The germline V gene has CDR1 SGHTA and CDR2 FQGNSA. With 4 bases clipped from V and 8 bases from J, the junction kept 12 bases outside the gene matches. The CDR3 region is CASSWLSGTGLGYTF. CDR3 DNA sequence: TGTGCCAGCAGCTGGCTCTCCGGGACAGGATTGGGCTACACCTTC.

The chain has TRBV6-1 and TRBJ1-4; TRBD1 matches 7 bases. CDR3 length: 14 residues. Germline CDR1 and CDR2: MNHNS and SASEGT. Trimming cost V 5 bases and J 5 bases; bases outside gene matches: 5. The CDR3 spells CASSTQGWNEKLFF. The CDR3 DNA is TGTGCCAGCAGTACACAGGGGTGGAATGAAAAACTGTTTTTT.

This chain connects TRBV6-5 to TRBJ1-3; 9 bases line up with TRBD1. The trim removed 6 bases at V and 4 bases at J, leaving 7 bases unmatched. CDR3 length: 15 amino acids. Germline assignment: CDR1 MNHEY and CDR2 SVGAGI. The CDR3 DNA follows: TGTGCCAGCAGCTTACAGGGGGCATGGGGAAACACCATATATTTT. It codes for CASSLQGAWGNTIYF.

The genes are TRBV6-4 and TRBJ2-7, with TRBD1 matching 8 bases. Looked up from germline, CDR1 is MRHNA and CDR2 is SNTAGT. The CDR3 extends over 15 amino acids. Trimming took 2 bases from V and 2 from J; bases not matched to a gene: 5. This chain's CDR3 is CASSDNGTGAYEQYF. In DNA form, the CDR3 reads TGTGCCAGCAGTGACAACGGGACAGGAGCCTACGAGCAGTACTTC.

This clone has just a few counts. This sequence joins TRBV6-5 and TRBJ2-7, with a tentative D call TRBD2 (5 bases). CDR1 MNHEY and CDR2 SVGAGI come from the germline V gene. Trimming removed 8 bases at V and 0 bases at J, with 11 bases between. The CDR3 sequence is 13 residues long. The CDR3 nucleotides read TGTGCCAGCGGAGGCCAGTTCTCCTACGAGCAGTACTTC. Protein: CASGGQFSYEQYF.

The chain recombines TRBV27 with TRBJ2-5; 9 positions agree with TRBD1. Germline-derived CDR1 and CDR2 are MNHEY and SMNVEV (reference sequence). The CDR3 totals 15 residues. Trimming cost V 3 bases and J 5 bases; bases outside gene matches: 7. The CDR3, as DNA: TGTGCCAGCAGTTTCCAGACAGGGGGTAGGGAGACCCAGTACTTC. Encoded protein: CASSFQTGGRETQYF.

V and J are TRBV4-3 and TRBJ2-6; 16 bases agree with TRBD2. This CDR3 spans 20 amino acids. V shed 4 bases and J 4 bases; nucleotides not matched to a gene: 10. Germline-derived CDR1 and CDR2 are LGHNA and YSLEER. The CDR3 region is CASSREPGLAGGPGANVLTF. CDR3 bases: TGCGCCAGCAGCCGGGAACCGGGACTAGCGGGAGGGCCCGGGGCCAACGTCCTGACTTTC.